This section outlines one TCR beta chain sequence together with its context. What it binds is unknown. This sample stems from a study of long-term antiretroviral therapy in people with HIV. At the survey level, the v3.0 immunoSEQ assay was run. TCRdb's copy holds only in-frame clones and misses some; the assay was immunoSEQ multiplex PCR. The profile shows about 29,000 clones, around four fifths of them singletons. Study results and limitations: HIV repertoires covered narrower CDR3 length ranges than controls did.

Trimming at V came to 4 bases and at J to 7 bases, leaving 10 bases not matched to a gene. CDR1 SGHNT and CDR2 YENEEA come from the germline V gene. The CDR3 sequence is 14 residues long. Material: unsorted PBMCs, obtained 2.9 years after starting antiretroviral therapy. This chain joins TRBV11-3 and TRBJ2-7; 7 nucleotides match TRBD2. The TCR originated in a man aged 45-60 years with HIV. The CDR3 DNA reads TGTGCCAGCAGCTCCCGGGGGGATTTAGGGGAGCAGTACTTC. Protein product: CASSSRGDLGEQYF.